The 14 T cell receptor beta chains below all came from one sample that was sequenced in a study of blood T cell repertoires in COVID-19. The data were produced by immunoSEQ multiplex PCR, yet TCRdb's version contains in-frame clones alone and is incomplete. The sample lists 250,000 or so clones, approximately 80% occurring once. Sequenced input: PBMCs or T cells enriched from blood (not recorded which). Receptors were obtained from a man in his 60s who had recovered from COVID-19.

The rearrangement joins TRBV7-8 to TRBJ2-7; the match to TRBD1 covers 7 bases. The CDR3 totals 13 residues. V trimming: 5 bases; J trimming: 5 bases; junction bases outside the gene matches: 6. Germline loops: CDR1 SGHVS, CDR2 FQNEAQ. This CDR3 is CASSHTGAHEQYF. The CDR3 coding sequence is TGTGCCAGCAGCCACACAGGGGCCCACGAGCAGTACTTC.

This clone has only a few counts. The chain is built from TRBV6-1 and TRBJ1-5; 7 positions match TRBD1. The V gene end was trimmed by 1 base and the J gene end by 6 bases; junction bases not matched to a gene: 3. CDR3 length: 14 amino acids. Per the germline V gene, CDR1 is MNHNS and CDR2 is SASEGT. CDR3 residues: CASSEEGAAQPQHF. CDR3 DNA: TGTGCCAGCAGTGAAGAGGGGGCGGCTCAGCCCCAGCATTTT.

V and J are TRBV30 and TRBJ2-5; the D is unclear. Germline V lookup: CDR1 GTSNPN, CDR2 SVGIG (reference sequence). This CDR3 region has 12 residues. V shed 4 bases and J shed 0 bases, with 6 bases lying between them. The CDR3 DNA follows: TGTGCCTGGAATACGGACCAAGAGACCCAGTACTTC. Its translation: CAWNTDQETQYF.

The V gene is TRBV11-2, the J gene TRBJ2-1; TRBD2 matches 14 bases. Germline CDR1 SGHAT, CDR2 FQNNGV. CDR3 length: 13 amino acids. The DNA for the CDR3 is TGTGTACGGACTAGCGGGGGGAAGAGTGAGCAGTTCTTC. It encodes CVRTSGGKSEQFF.

The V and J genes are TRBV5-7 and TRBJ2-5, with D possibly TRBD1 on 6 matching bases. TRBV5-7 is known as an ORF, though its function is uncertain. The CDR3 length is 16 residues. The V gene lost 1 base and the J gene lost 2 bases, with 15 bases spanning the gap. The CDR3 sequence: CASSLLRTENQETQYF. The CDR3, as DNA: TGTGCCAGCAGCTTGCTGCGGACAGAGAATCAAGAGACCCAGTACTTC.

The J gene is TRBJ2-7, the V gene TRBV19; D is perhaps TRBD2 (6 bases). Germline CDR1 reads LNHDA; CDR2 reads SQIVND (reference sequence). V was shortened by 4 bases and J by 1 base, with 14 bases between the two germline ends. This CDR3 is 15 amino acids long. CDR3 in DNA: TGTGCCAGTAGTAATCCGGGGGACGCTTCCTACGAGCAGTACTTC. Translating gives CASSNPGDASYEQYF.

The genes are TRBV4-2 and TRBJ2-7; D call uncertain. Germline assignment: CDR1 LGHNA and CDR2 YNFKEQ. Trimming removed 1 base at V and 0 bases at J, with 13 bases between. The length of the CDR3 is 16 residues. CDR3 sequence (DNA): TGTGCCAGCAGCCAAGGTCGCCAGACAAACTCCTACGAGCAGTACTTC. Its protein product is CASSQGRQTNSYEQYF.

In regard to this clone: Other nucleotide sequences from this sample produce the same CDR3. This chain connects TRBV7-2 to TRBJ2-7, with 7 bases identical to TRBD1. CDR1 and CDR2 from the germline V gene are SGHTA and FQGNSA. This CDR3 spans 14 amino acids. V gave up 2 bases and J gave up 2 bases; unmatched junction bases: 3. CDR3 nucleotides: TGTGCCAGCAGCTTACGACAGGGCCCCTACGAGCAGTACTTC. It translates to CASSLRQGPYEQYF.

The chain carries TRBV6-2 or TRBV6-3 and TRBJ2-7; weak D call: TRBD2 (5 bases). Germline loops: CDR1 MNHEY, CDR2 SVGEGT. The CDR3 runs to 12 residues. Trimming removed 4 bases at V and 3 bases at J, with 7 bases between. The CDR3 region has the DNA TGTGCCAGCAGTTCCACTAGCTACGAGCAGTACTTC. Amino acid sequence: CASSSTSYEQYF.

V and J are TRBV7-9 and TRBJ2-1; TRBD1 aligns across 8 bases. V lost 5 bases to trimming and J lost 9 bases; unmatched junction nucleotides: 9. CDR3 length: 14 amino acids. Germline CDR1 SEHNR, CDR2 FQNEAQ (reference sequence). The CDR3 DNA reads as TGTGCCAGCAGCCCCCCCCAGGGGGCGGGTGAGCAGTTCTTC. Protein product: CASSPPQGAGEQFF.

J is TRBJ1-5 and V is TRBV15; tentative D call: TRBD1 (5 bases). V lost 0 bases to trimming and J lost 4 bases, with 10 bases between them. Germline assignment: CDR1 LNHNV and CDR2 YYDKDF (reference sequence). The CDR3 consists of 15 residues. CDR3 residues: CATSREKGTNQPQHF. The CDR3 DNA sequence: TGTGCCACCAGCAGAGAGAAGGGGACTAATCAGCCCCAGCATTTT.

This clone appeared a single time. This sequence joins TRBV28 and TRBJ2-6; the D is unclear. The CDR3 is made up of 13 amino acids. CDR1 and CDR2 from the germline V gene are MDHEN and SYDVKM. V lost 6 bases and J lost 1, with 4 bases in between. Written as DNA, the CDR3 is TGTGCCAGCAGCCCTTCTGGGGCCAACGTCCTGACTTTC. This translates into CASSPSGANVLTF. Full variable domain (missing parts from reference TRBV28 and TRBJ2-6): DVKVTQSSRYLVKRTGEKVFLECVQDMDHENMFWYRQDPGLGLRLIYFSYDVKMKEKGDIPEGYSVSREKKERFSLILESASTNQTSMYLCASSPSGANVLTFGAGSRLTVL.

This sequence joins TRBV19 and TRBJ1-2; 7 bases are a match to TRBD1. With 5 bases clipped from V and 5 bases from J, the junction kept 11 bases outside the gene matches. Germline V gene lookup returns CDR1 LNHDA and CDR2 SQIVND (reference sequence). The CDR3 has 15 residues. Here the CDR3 DNA reads TGTGCCAGTAGTGCAAGACGAACAGGGGAATATGGCTACACCTTC. Its translation: CASSARRTGEYGYTF. The whole variable domain, remainder taken from reference TRBV19 and TRBJ1-2, is DGGITQSPKYLFRKEGQNVTLSCEQNLNHDAMYWYRQDPGQGLRLIYYSQIVNDFQKGDIAEGYSVSREKKESFPLTVTSAQKNPTAFYLCASSARRTGEYGYTFGSGTRLTVV.

The CDR3 protein is CASSALRGGDTEAFF. The CDR3 nucleotides read TGTGCCAGCAGCGCCTTGAGGGGGGGGGACACTGAAGCTTTCTTT. This sequence joins TRBV2 and TRBJ1-1, with D possibly TRBD1 on 6 matching bases. Trimming removed 6 bases at V and 3 bases at J, with 17 bases between. Germline CDR1 and CDR2: SNHLY and FYNNEI. The CDR3 sequence is 15 residues long.